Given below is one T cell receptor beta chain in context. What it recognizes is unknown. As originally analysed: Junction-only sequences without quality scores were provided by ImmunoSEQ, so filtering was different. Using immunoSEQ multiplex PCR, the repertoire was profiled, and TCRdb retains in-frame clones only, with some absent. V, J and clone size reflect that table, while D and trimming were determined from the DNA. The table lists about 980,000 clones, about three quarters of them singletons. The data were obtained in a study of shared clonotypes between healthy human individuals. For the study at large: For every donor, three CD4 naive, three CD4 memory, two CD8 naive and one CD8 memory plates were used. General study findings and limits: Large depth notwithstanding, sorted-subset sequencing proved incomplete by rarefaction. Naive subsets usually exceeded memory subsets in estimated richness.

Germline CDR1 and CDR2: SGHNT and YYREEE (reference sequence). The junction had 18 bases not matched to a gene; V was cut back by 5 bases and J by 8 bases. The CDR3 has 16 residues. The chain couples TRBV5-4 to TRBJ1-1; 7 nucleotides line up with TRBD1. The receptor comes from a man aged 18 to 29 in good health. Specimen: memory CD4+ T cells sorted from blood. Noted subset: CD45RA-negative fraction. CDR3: CASSRPLGGVGVEAFF. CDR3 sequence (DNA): TGTGCCAGCAGTCGACCATTAGGGGGCGTAGGGGTAGAAGCTTTCTTT.